This paragraph reports one T cell receptor (beta chain). No cognate antigen has been identified for it. Within one base of it there is no much larger clone, and no base qualities were kept. The CDR3 regions of human TCRbeta chains were subjected to immunosequencing. In the paper's pipeline: TCRs in the repertoires were compared against a reference library of SARS-CoV-2-specific TCRs that had been generated with the MIRA antigen-specificity platform. Breadth meant the fraction of unique TCRs that were SARS-CoV-2-associated, whereas depth meant the fraction of total T cells that were SARS-CoV-2-associated. Each spike-specific TCR was assigned to its reactive spike region and to a CD4 or CD8 class using the MIRA data. Log10-transformed breadth and depth values were compared by one-way ANOVA with Sidak's multiple comparisons tests. The table comes from immuneACCESS by way of TCRdb, which keeps in-frame sequences with V and J called. Part of the clones is missing from these tables; in studies checked, under half for an unresolved V gene and the rest for unknown reasons. The D gene and trimming were derived from the DNA, and the V and J assignments and clone size from that table. This sample gives 95,000 to 150,000 clones in total; around 90% of them show up just once. The ten largest account for 1% to 1.5% of the sample.

This sample is part of a study of T cell responses to AZD1222 COVID-19 vaccine (dated by TCRdb to the early 2020s). Study-level background: AZD1222 recipients with second doses at about 4 weeks or about 12 weeks were pooled, because spike-specific TCR depth and breadth did not differ between schedules. TCR sequencing was performed for over 230 trial participants, of whom roughly 200 were given two doses of AZD1222 and approximately 26 were given two doses of MenACWY control vaccine. Trial participants were enrolled by age into 18-55, 56-69 and 70-plus year subgroups, with roughly 160, 29 and 62 TCR-sequenced participants respectively. Study-level results and caveats: Reportedly, close to half of the unique spike-specific TCRs recognized epitopes lying outside the regions that are mutated in the B.1.351 and B.1.1.7 variants. The 56-69-year group was small, and its depth increase did not reach significance, likely because of low power. Conclusions about previously exposed vaccinees were limited because only 5 or 6 AZD1222 recipients were SARS-CoV-2 seropositive at baseline. No day 14 peak-response samples were available, so repertoires were characterized only after the peak T cell response. Vaccine-associated CD4 TCRs spanned the whole spike protein, with dominant responses in regions 160-218 and 743-854. After two AZD1222 doses, both the breadth and the depth of spike-specific TCRs were significantly higher than at day 0 and than in MenACWY recipients. Participants were mostly white British, with more females than males. The authors suggested clonal diversity may have been underestimated.

In the paper's terms, the time point label means: baseline before first vaccination. The vaccinee samples were drawn from two UK trials, COV001 and COV002, one of which was a single-blind randomized controlled phase 2/3 trial testing AZD1222 (ChAdOx1 nCoV-19) in healthy adults. For TCRbeta chain sequencing, PBMC samples were collected from trial participants at day 0 and at day 28 after the second dose. Spanning cysteine to phenylalanine, the CDR3 consists of 15 amino acids. Just the 45-base CDR3 DNA is kept, in frame starting at base 1. CDR1 and CDR2 are read off the germline V gene as MNHEY and SVGAGI. The V and J ends are trimmed by 0 bases and 5 bases, leaving 11 bases between them.

The chain couples TRBV6-5 to TRBJ2-1; the D gene lacks a confident call. Sequencing was performed on peripheral blood, taken on day 0 of AZD1222 vaccination. The TCR sequence derives from an adult in good health. The CDR3 reads CASSYSVFIDNEQFF. In nucleotide form, the sequence is TGTGCCAGCAGTTACTCGGTTTTTATCGACAATGAGCAGTTCTTC.